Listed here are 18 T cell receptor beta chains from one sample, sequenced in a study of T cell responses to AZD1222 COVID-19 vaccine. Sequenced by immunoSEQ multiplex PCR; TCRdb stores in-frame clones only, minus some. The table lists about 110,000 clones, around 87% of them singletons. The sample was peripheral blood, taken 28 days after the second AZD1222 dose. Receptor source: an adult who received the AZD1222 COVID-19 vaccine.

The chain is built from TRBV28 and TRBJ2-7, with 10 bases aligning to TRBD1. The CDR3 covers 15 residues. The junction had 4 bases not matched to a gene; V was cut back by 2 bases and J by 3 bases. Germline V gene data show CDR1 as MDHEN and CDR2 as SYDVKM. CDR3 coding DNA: TGTGCCAGCAGTTTACTGGGGACAGGGGTCTACGAGCAGTACTTC. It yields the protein CASSLLGTGVYEQYF.

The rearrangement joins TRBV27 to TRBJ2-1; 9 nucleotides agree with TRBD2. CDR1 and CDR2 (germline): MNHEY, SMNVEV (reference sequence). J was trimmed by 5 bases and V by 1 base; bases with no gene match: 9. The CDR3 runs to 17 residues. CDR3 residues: CASSLLESGGPNNEQFF. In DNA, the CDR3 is TGTGCCAGCAGTTTATTGGAAAGCGGGGGGCCCAACAATGAGCAGTTCTTC.

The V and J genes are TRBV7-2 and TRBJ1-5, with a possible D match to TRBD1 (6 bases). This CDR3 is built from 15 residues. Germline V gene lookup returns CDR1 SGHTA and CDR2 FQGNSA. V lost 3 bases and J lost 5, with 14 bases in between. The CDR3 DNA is TGTGCCAGCAGCTTTGAATCAGGGGAGGATCAGCCCCAGCATTTT. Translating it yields CASSFESGEDQPQHF.

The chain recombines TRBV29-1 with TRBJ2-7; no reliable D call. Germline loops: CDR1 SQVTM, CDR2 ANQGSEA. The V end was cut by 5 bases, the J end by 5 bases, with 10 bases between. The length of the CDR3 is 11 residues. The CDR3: CSVSEFHEQYF. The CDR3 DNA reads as TGCAGCGTTTCCGAATTTCACGAGCAGTACTTC.

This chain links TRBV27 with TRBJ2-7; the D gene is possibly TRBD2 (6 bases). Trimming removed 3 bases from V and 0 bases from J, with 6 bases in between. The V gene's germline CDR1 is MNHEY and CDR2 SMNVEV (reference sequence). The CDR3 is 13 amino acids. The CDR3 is CASSFGGSYEQYF. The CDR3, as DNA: TGTGCCAGCAGTTTCGGGGGCTCCTACGAGCAGTACTTC.

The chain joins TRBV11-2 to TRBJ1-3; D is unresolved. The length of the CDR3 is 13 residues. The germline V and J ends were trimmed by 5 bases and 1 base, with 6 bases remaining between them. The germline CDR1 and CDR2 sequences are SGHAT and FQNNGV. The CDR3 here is CASSPQSGNTIYF. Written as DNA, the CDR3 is TGTGCCAGCAGCCCACAGTCTGGAAACACCATATATTTT.

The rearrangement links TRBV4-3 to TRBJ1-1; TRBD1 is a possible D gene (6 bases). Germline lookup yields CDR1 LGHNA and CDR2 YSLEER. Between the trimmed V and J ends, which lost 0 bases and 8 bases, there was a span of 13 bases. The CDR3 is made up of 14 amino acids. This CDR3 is CASSQDRGGGEAFF. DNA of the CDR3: TGCGCCAGCAGCCAAGATAGGGGGGGAGGGGAAGCTTTCTTT.

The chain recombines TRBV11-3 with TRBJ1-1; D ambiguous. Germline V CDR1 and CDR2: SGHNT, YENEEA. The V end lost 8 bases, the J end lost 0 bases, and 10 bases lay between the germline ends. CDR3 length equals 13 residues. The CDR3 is CASQFRMNTEAFF. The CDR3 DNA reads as TGTGCCAGCCAATTCAGGATGAACACTGAAGCTTTCTTT.

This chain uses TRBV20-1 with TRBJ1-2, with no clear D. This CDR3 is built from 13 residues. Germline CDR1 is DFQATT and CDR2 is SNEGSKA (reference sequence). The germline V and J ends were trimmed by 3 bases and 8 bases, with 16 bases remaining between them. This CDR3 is CSASLGGSLGYTF. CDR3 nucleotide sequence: TGCAGTGCTAGTTTGGGAGGGAGTTTGGGCTACACCTTC.

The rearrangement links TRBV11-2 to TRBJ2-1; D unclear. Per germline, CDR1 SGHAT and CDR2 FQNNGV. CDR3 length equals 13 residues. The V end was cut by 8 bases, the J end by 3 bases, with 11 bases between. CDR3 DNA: TGTGCCAGCGTAGATGCCTACTACAATGAGCAGTTCTTC. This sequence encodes CASVDAYYNEQFF.

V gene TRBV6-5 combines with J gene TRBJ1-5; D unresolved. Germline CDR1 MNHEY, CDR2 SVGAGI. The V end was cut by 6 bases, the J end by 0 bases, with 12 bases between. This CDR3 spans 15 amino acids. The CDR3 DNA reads TGTGCCAGCAGGACGGGTAGGAATAGCAATCAGCCCCAGCATTTT. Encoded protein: CASRTGRNSNQPQHF.

DNA of the CDR3: TGTGCCAGCTCACTAGACAGGGCGCCTGAAGCTTTCTTT. Protein product: CASSLDRAPEAFF. The chain combines TRBV18 with TRBJ1-1; TRBD1 matches 7 bases. The CDR3 is 13 residues long. V trimming: 4 bases; J trimming: 6 bases; junction bases outside the gene matches: 5. Per the germline V gene, CDR1 is KGHSH and CDR2 is LQKENI.

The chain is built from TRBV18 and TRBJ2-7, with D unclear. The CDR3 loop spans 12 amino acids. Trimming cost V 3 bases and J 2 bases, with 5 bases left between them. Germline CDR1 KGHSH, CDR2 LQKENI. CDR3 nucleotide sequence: TGTGCCAGCTCACCGGGGACCTACGAGCAGTACTTC. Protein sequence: CASSPGTYEQYF.

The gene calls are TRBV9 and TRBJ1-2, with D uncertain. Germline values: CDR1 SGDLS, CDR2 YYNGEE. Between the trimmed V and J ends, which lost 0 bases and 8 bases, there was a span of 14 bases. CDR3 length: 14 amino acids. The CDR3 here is CASSVVPGEGGYTF. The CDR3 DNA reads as TGTGCCAGCAGCGTAGTCCCAGGCGAGGGAGGCTACACCTTC.

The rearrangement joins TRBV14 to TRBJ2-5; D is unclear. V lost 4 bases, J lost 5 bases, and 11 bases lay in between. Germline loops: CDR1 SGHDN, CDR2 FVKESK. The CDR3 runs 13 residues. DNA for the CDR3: TGTGCCAGCAGCCTAGTCCTCCCGGAGACCCAGTACTTC. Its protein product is CASSLVLPETQYF. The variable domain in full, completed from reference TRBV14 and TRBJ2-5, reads EAGVTQFPSHSVIEKGQTVTLRCDPISGHDNLYWYRRVMGKEIKFLLHFVKESKQDESGMPNNRFLAERTGGTYSTLKVQPAELEDSGVYFCASSLVLPETQYFGPGTRLLVL.

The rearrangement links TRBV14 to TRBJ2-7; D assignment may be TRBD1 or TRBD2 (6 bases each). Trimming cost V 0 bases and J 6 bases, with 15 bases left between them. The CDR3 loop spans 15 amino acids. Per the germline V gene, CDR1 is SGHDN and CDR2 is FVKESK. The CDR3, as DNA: TGTGCCAGCAGCCAAGACGGTGACGGGGGCCGCGAGCAGTACTTC. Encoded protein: CASSQDGDGGREQYF. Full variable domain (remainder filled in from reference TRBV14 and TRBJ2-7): EAGVTQFPSHSVIEKGQTVTLRCDPISGHDNLYWYRRVMGKEIKFLLHFVKESKQDESGMPNNRFLAERTGGTYSTLKVQPAELEDSGVYFCASSQDGDGGREQYFGPGTRLTVT.

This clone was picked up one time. CDR3 region: CASSLESGPSGSSGELFF. CDR3 bases: TGTGCCAGCAGCTTAGAATCCGGGCCTAGCGGGAGTAGCGGGGAGCTGTTTTTT. The chain links TRBV7-7 to TRBJ2-2, with 10 bases matching TRBD2. The V gene end was trimmed by 1 base and the J gene end by 7 bases; junction bases not matched to a gene: 12. This CDR3 region has 18 residues. The germline gives CDR1 SSHAT, CDR2 FNYEAQ (reference sequence).

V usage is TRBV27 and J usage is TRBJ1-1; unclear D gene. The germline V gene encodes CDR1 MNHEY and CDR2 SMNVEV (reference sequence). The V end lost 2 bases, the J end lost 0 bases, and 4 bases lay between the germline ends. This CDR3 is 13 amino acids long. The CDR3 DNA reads TGTGCCAGCAGTTTAGGGTTGAACACTGAAGCTTTCTTT. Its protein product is CASSLGLNTEAFF.